This TCR beta chain emerged from a study of blood T cells in healthy people across ages (dated by TCRdb to between 2014 and 2017). General notes on the study: In model experiments, template switching captured roughly one uniquely barcoded TCR beta cDNA molecule for every two T cells. The donors were split into four age groups: young (average 16 years), middle-aged (roughly 39), aged (approximately 59) and long-lived (about 82). The study measured age-related changes in TCR beta repertoire diversity using deep sequencing normalized with unique cDNA molecular identifiers. Two additional independent replicas of 1 million unique cDNA reads from the same blood draw were analyzed for two donors (one aged 18 to 30 and one aged 80 or older). To avoid experimental bias, donors of different ages were distributed randomly across sequencing lanes. What the study reported, not specific to this receptor: Estimates of total diversity from one million sequenced T cells were regarded as lower bounds and underestimates. Observed TCR beta diversity per million T cells fell roughly linearly with age, and a significant reduction was already apparent by age around 40. Because donor CMV infection status was unknown, age-related changes in expanded clonotypes were potentially confounded. Bulk unsorted PBMC profiling prevented conclusive comparison of naive and antigen-experienced compartments. There was a strong correlation between observed TCR beta diversity and the percentage of naive T cells measured by flow cytometry. Compared with the aged group, the long-lived group had more naive CD4+ T cells, fewer expanded clones and increased TCR diversity, a pattern suggesting age selection.

This clonotype was counted only a few times. Its antigen remains unidentified. Within one base of it there is no much larger clone, and no base qualities were kept. Systemically healthy Caucasian individuals from Russia, approximately 39 in total and aged about 6 to 95 years, were included as donors. About 9.8 milliliters of peripheral blood were drawn from each donor into EDTA-treated Vacutainer tubes. Ficoll-Paque density-gradient centrifugation was used to isolate PBMCs, with at least 6.5 million per sample. Total RNA, at least 6 micrograms per sample, was extracted from PBMCs with Trizol reagent. For every donor, an aliquot of PBMCs went through flow cytometry to measure the percentages of naive CD45RAhigh/CD27high T cells. Library prep was done by 5' RACE. Sequencing used an Illumina HiSeq 2500. A second PCR of 7 to 11 cycles was run with a J-beta primer mix and a sample-barcoded 5' primer. Each TCR beta cDNA molecule received a unique molecular identifier from a template-switch 5' adaptor carrying 12 random nucleotides. At least 3 million CDR3-containing paired-end reads were obtained from each sample. First-strand cDNA was synthesized from all RNA with the Mint cDNA synthesis kit, primed by a TRBC-specific oligonucleotide. After uracil-DNA glycosylase treatment, a first 18-cycle PCR used universal primers M1SS and BC2_uni_R on all cDNA. Regarding the original processing steps: Normalization of each sample was performed by random selection of 1 million high-quality reads, each carrying a distinct molecular identifier. Instead of being binned into consensus sequences, reads with shared molecular identifiers were discarded. MiTCR, with a Q25 quality threshold and the strictest error-elimination algorithm, was used for CDR3 identification, clonotype clustering and error correction. A nonparametric unseen species model using Euler transformation provided a lower-bound estimate of total TCR beta diversity. The public reads were reanalyzed by TCRdb: fastp trimming at Q25, MiXCR alignment, in-frame beta chains only. Identical CDR3 proteins give one entry, which carries the most common genes and DNA. The V and J calls and clone size are TCRdb's, not the authors'. The sample yields about a million distinct CDR3 sequences; 45% to 50% were counted once. Over 10% of the sample goes to the ten largest clones.

At the junction V is shortened by 5 bases and J by 7 bases; bases outside the gene matches: 23. From the cysteine through the phenylalanine, the CDR3 covers 18 amino acids. The sequence is cut down to CDR3 DNA, 54 bases in frame from base 1. According to the germline V gene, CDR1 reads SQVTM and CDR2 reads ANQGSEA. The origin of this receptor is a man in his thirties or forties in good health. The rearrangement combines TRBV29-1 with TRBJ1-2; a stretch of 9 junction bases matches TRBD1. The sequencing input was blood. The bases read TGCAGCGTTTCCTCAACCGGGACAGGGTTACTCGGGCCTGCTGGCTACACCTTC. Its coded protein is CSVSSTGTGLLGPAGYTF. The entire variable domain, with the stretches around the CDR3 drawn from the reference TRBV29-1 and TRBJ1-2 proteins, is SAVISQKPSRDICQRGTSLTIQCQVDSQVTMMFWYRQQPGQSLTLIATANQGSEATYESGFVIDKFPISRPNLTFSTLTVSNMSPEDSSIYLCSVSSTGTGLLGPAGYTFGSGTRLTVV.